This T cell receptor (beta chain) was captured by sequencing in a study of blood T cell repertoires in COVID-19. Study information: PBMCs, B-cell-depleted T cells, or T cells provided the cDNA or gDNA that made up the material.

Methods used by the authors: Amplification with reference gene primers provided the estimates of nucleated cell counts. The method was immunoSEQ multiplex PCR; TCRdb's version includes in-frame clones alone and lacks a portion of them. Clone size and the V and J calls come from that table; the DNA yielded D and trimming. Of approximately 94,000 clones listed, 80% are singletons. V lost 3 bases, J lost 0 bases, and 14 bases lay in between. Germline V CDR1 and CDR2: PRHDT, FYEKMQ (reference sequence). CDR3 length: 16 residues. This clonotype was sampled from an older woman with acute or convalescent COVID-19. This chain uses TRBV13 with TRBJ1-1, with D possibly being TRBD1 (5 bases). The sample consisted of peripheral blood. The CDR3 DNA reads as TGTGCCAGCAGCTTTAAAGGGGCGACGATGAACACTGAAGCTTTCTTT. This translates into CASSFKGATMNTEAFF.